The present T cell receptor beta chain was sequenced within a study of shared clonotypes between healthy human individuals. CD4+ cells were split into CD45RA+ naive and CD45RA-negative memory subsets. Germline trimming cut 4 bases from V and 1 base from J; bases unmatched to any gene: 4. The germline gives CDR1 SGHRS, CDR2 YFSETQ. CDR3 length: 16 amino acids. Sequenced by immunoSEQ multiplex PCR; TCRdb stores in-frame clones only, minus some. The sample includes some 1.5 million clones, 95% to 99% of them seen just once. V usage is TRBV5-1 and J usage is TRBJ2-5, with 13 bases matching TRBD2. Sequencing was carried out using naive CD4+ T cells sorted from blood. Sample subset: CD45RA+ positively selected. This receptor was taken from a man aged 25-45 years in good health. The CDR3 DNA sequence: TGCGCCAGCAGCCCTGGACTAGCGGGGGTCCAAGAGACCCAGTACTTC. Its protein is CASSPGLAGVQETQYF. Full variable domain (missing parts from reference TRBV5-1 and TRBJ2-5): KAGVTQTPRYLIKTRGQQVTLSCSPISGHRSVSWYQQTPGQGLQFLFEYFSETQRNKGNFPGRFSGRQFSNSRSEMNVSTLELGDSALYLCASSPGLAGVQETQYFGPGTRLLVL.